This is a list of T cell receptor beta chains from one sample in a study of T cells in Graves' hyperthyroidism and ophthalmopathy. One entry per CDR3 protein, called by TCRdb with MiXCR from the multiplex PCR reads. The sample carries about 400,000 distinct CDR3 sequences, 20% to 25% recorded once. Material for sequencing was blood. The source of these receptors is a middle-aged man with Graves' hyperthyroidism. CDR3s include the opening cysteine and the closing phenylalanine or tryptophan. Fields, in order: V gene, clone size, D gene, J gene, CDR3 protein, CDR3 DNA. D genes are given only for firm matches. The size of a clone is reported for some rows only, either as once, few or many, or as a class for expanded clones.

V gene: TRBV5-1; clone size: few; D gene: TRBD1; J gene: TRBJ2-5; CDR3 protein: CASSLNGQGETQYF; CDR3 DNA: TGCGCCAGCAGCTTGAACGGACAGGGGGAGACCCAGTACTTC
V gene: TRBV2; clone size: few; D gene: TRBD2; J gene: TRBJ2-3; CDR3 protein: CASSGGGTDTQYF; CDR3 DNA: TGTGCCAGCAGCGGGGGGGGCACAGATACGCAGTATTTT
V gene: TRBV12-3/TRBV12-4; clone size: many; D gene: NA; J gene: TRBJ2-3; CDR3 protein: CASTRLSTDTQYF; CDR3 DNA: TGTGCCAGCACTCGACTCAGCACAGATACGCAGTATTTT
V gene: TRBV2; clone size: many; D gene: TRBD1; J gene: TRBJ1-1; CDR3 protein: CASNSGQGNTEAFF; CDR3 DNA: TGTGCCAGCAACTCCGGACAGGGAAACACTGAAGCTTTCTTT
V gene: TRBV5-1; clone size: few; D gene: NA; J gene: TRBJ2-1; CDR3 protein: CASTFDGSNEQFF; CDR3 DNA: TGCGCCAGCACTTTCGACGGGAGCAATGAGCAGTTCTTC
V gene: TRBV19; clone size: NA; D gene: NA; J gene: TRBJ1-2; CDR3 protein: CAVRDPAFINYGYTF; CDR3 DNA: TGTGCCGTCCGGGACCCTGCCTTCATTAACTATGGCTACACCTTC
V gene: TRBV27; clone size: NA; D gene: TRBD2; J gene: TRBJ2-7; CDR3 protein: CASSLRLAGVESTRRHEQYF; CDR3 DNA: TGTGCCAGCAGTCTTCGACTAGCGGGAGTCGAATCGACACGCCGGCACGAGCAGTACTTC
V gene: TRBV19; clone size: NA; D gene: TRBD2; J gene: TRBJ2-3; CDR3 protein: CATHTLAGGRGTQYF; CDR3 DNA: TGTGCCACCCATACCTTAGCGGGAGGGAGAGGTACGCAGTATTTT
V gene: TRBV28; clone size: NA; D gene: NA; J gene: TRBJ1-5; CDR3 protein: CASSPAGRKQPQHF; CDR3 DNA: TGTGCCAGCAGTCCAGCAGGGAGAAAACAGCCCCAGCATTTT
V gene: TRBV6-1; clone size: NA; D gene: NA; J gene: TRBJ2-3; CDR3 protein: CASSEVWTDTQYF; CDR3 DNA: TGTGCCAGCAGTGAAGTCTGGACAGATACGCAGTATTTT
V gene: TRBV4-1; clone size: NA; D gene: NA; J gene: TRBJ2-2; CDR3 protein: CASSQEVLWAGELFF; CDR3 DNA: TGCGCCAGCAGCCAAGAGGTCTTATGGGCCGGGGAGCTGTTTTTT
V gene: TRBV11-2; clone size: few; D gene: NA; J gene: TRBJ2-1; CDR3 protein: CASSLDLRLGGKEGGEQFF; CDR3 DNA: TGTGCCAGCAGCTTAGACCTCCGTTTGGGTGGCAAAGAAGGTGGTGAGCAGTTCTTC
V gene: TRBV11-2; clone size: NA; D gene: NA; J gene: TRBJ1-6; CDR3 protein: CASSLGRGSYNSPLHF; CDR3 DNA: TGTGCCAGCAGCTTAGGCAGGGGAAGCTATAATTCACCCCTCCACTTT
V gene: TRBV14; clone size: NA; D gene: NA; J gene: TRBJ2-1; CDR3 protein: CASSQAASNEQFF; CDR3 DNA: TGTGCCAGCAGCCAAGCGGCTAGCAATGAGCAGTTCTTC
V gene: TRBV28; clone size: many; D gene: TRBD2; J gene: TRBJ2-7; CDR3 protein: CASSLSPSGRFEQYF; CDR3 DNA: TGTGCCAGCAGTTTATCGCCTAGCGGGAGGTTCGAGCAGTACTTC
V gene: TRBV15; clone size: many; D gene: NA; J gene: TRBJ2-1; CDR3 protein: CATSRGGSYNEQFF; CDR3 DNA: TGTGCCACCAGCAGAGGAGGGTCCTACAATGAGCAGTTCTTC
V gene: TRBV28; clone size: many; D gene: TRBD2; J gene: TRBJ2-3; CDR3 protein: CASSSIAGPSTDTQYF; CDR3 DNA: TGTGCCAGCAGTTCCATAGCGGGACCAAGCACAGATACGCAGTATTTT
V gene: TRBV11-1; clone size: few; D gene: NA; J gene: TRBJ2-5; CDR3 protein: CASSLHRDTQETQYF; CDR3 DNA: TGTGCCAGCAGCCTTCATCGGGACACACAAGAGACCCAGTACTTC
V gene: TRBV7-3; clone size: NA; D gene: TRBD2; J gene: TRBJ2-7; CDR3 protein: CASSRTSGGYEQYF; CDR3 DNA: TGTGCCAGCAGCCGGACTAGCGGGGGCTACGAGCAGTACTTC
V gene: TRBV3-1; clone size: NA; D gene: TRBD1; J gene: TRBJ1-2; CDR3 protein: CASSQETGTLNYGYTF; CDR3 DNA: TGTGCCAGCAGCCAAGAGACAGGGACGCTTAACTATGGCTACACCTTC
V gene: TRBV29-1; clone size: NA; D gene: NA; J gene: TRBJ1-2; CDR3 protein: CSVEDNGHIVAGPIYGYTF; CDR3 DNA: TGCAGCGTTGAAGATAACGGGCATATTGTGGCAGGACCGATCTATGGCTACACCTTC
V gene: TRBV20-1; clone size: few; D gene: NA; J gene: TRBJ2-5; CDR3 protein: CSASELGGWETQYF; CDR3 DNA: TGCAGTGCTAGTGAGCTAGGTGGATGGGAGACCCAGTACTTC